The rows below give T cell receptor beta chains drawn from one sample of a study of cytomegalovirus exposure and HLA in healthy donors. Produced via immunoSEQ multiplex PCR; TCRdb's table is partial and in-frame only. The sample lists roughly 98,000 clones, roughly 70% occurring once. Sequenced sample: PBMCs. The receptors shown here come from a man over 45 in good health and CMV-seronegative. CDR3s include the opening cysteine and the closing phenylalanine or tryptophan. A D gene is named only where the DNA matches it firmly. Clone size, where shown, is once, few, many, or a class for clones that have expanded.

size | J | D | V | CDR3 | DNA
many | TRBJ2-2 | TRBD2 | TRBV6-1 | CASSGLAGGHTGELFF | TGTGCCAGCAGTGGACTAGCGGGGGGGCACACCGGGGAGCTGTTTTTT
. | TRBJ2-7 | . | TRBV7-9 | CASSLVDKRRSYEQYF | TGTGCCAGCAGCTTAGTTGACAAACGGAGGTCCTACGAGCAGTACTTC
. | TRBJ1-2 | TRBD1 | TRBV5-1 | CASSLGTPGGEGSGYTF | TGCGCCAGCAGCTTGGGGACCCCAGGGGGCGAAGGGTCTGGCTACACCTTC
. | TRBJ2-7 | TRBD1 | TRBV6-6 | CASSSVQGAYEQYF | TGTGCCAGCAGCTCGGTTCAGGGGGCTTACGAGCAGTACTTC
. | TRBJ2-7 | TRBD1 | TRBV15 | CATSRGETGTYEQYF | TGTGCCACCAGCAGAGGTGAGACAGGGACCTACGAGCAGTACTTC
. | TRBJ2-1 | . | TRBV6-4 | CASCRIRGFIEAYNEQFF | TGTGCCAGCTGCCGTATACGGGGGTTTATAGAGGCCTACAATGAGCAGTTCTTC
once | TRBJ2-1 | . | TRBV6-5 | CASSLAGPYNEQFF | TGTGCCAGCAGTCTGGCGGGACCATACAATGAGCAGTTCTTC
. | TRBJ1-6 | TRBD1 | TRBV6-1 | CASSEVWGQGVHSPLHF | TGTGCCAGCAGTGAAGTTTGGGGGCAGGGGGTACATTCACCCCTCCACTTT
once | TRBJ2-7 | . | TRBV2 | CASSVQSEQYF | TGTGCCAGCAGCGTACAGAGCGAGCAGTACTTC
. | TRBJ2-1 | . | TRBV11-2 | CASSLARGGYNEQFF | TGTGCCAGCAGCTTAGCCAGAGGGGGCTACAATGAGCAGTTCTTC
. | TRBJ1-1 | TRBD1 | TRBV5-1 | CASSRGTELNTEAFF | TGCGCCAGCAGCCGTGGGACAGAATTGAACACTGAAGCTTTCTTT
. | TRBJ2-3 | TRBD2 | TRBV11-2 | CASSLDHAGGSDTQYF | TGTGCCAGCAGCTTAGATCACGCGGGGGGGTCCGATACGCAGTATTTT
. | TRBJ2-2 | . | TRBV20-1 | CSARGDRELFF | TGCAGTGCTAGAGGGGACAGGGAGCTGTTTTTT
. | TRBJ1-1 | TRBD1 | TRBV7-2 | CASGTGRGTEAFF | TGTGCCAGCGGGACAGGGAGGGGTACTGAAGCTTTCTTT
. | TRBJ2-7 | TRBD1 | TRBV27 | CASSPRQGAGEQYF | TGTGCCAGCAGTCCGCGACAGGGGGCAGGGGAGCAGTACTTC